This T cell receptor (beta chain) derives from a study of shared clonotypes between healthy human individuals. This CDR3 is 15 amino acids long. Trimming left V 2 bases short and J 1 base short, with 11 bases between. Germline V gene sequence: CDR1 SNHLY, CDR2 FYNNEI. TCRdb's table, derived via immunoSEQ multiplex PCR, lists solely in-frame clones and lacks some. Of millions of clones in the sample, approximately 94% were seen once. CD8 cells regarded as naive lacked CD45RO, were positively chosen for CCR7, and omitted terminally differentiated effector memory CD45RA+ cells. The rearrangement uses TRBV2 and TRBJ1-1; D may be TRBD1 (6 bases). This TCR derives from a young man in good health. Some clones in this sample may be carry-over from other donors' samples. Sample: naive CD8+ T cells from PBMCs. This CDR3 reads CASSERGFGNTEAFF. CDR3 DNA: TGTGCCAGCAGTGAAAGGGGGTTTGGGAACACTGAAGCTTTCTTT.